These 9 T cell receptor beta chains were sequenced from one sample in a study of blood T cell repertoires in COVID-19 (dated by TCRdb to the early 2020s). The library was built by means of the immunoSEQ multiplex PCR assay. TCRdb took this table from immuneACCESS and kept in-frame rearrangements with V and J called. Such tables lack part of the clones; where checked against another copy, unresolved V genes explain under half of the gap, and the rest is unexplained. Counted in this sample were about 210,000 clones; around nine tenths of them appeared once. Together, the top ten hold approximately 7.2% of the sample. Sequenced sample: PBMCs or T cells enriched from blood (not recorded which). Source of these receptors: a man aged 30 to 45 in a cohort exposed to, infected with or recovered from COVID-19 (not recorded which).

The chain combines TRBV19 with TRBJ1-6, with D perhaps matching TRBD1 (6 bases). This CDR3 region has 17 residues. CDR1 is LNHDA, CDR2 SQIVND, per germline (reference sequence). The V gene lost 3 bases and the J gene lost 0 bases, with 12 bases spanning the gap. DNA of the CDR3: TGTGCCAGTAGTATCGACAGGCAGAGCTCCTATAATTCACCCCTCCACTTT. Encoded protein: CASSIDRQSSYNSPLHF.

In DNA, the CDR3 is TGTGCCAGCAGTTTAACAGGCTTCAGCTCCTACGAGCAGTACTTC. This codes for CASSLTGFSSYEQYF. The genes are TRBV27 and TRBJ2-7; D might be TRBD1 (5 bases). Trimming took off 2 bases at V and 0 bases at J, with 11 bases between the two ends. The CDR3 totals 15 residues. CDR1 is MNHEY and CDR2 is SMNVEV in the germline V gene (reference sequence).

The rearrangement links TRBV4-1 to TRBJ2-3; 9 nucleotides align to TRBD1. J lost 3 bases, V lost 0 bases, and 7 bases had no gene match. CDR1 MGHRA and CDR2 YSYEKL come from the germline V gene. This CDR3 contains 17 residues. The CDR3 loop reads CASSQDWGGQGTDTQYF. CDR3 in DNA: TGCGCCAGCAGCCAAGATTGGGGCGGACAGGGGACAGATACGCAGTATTTT.

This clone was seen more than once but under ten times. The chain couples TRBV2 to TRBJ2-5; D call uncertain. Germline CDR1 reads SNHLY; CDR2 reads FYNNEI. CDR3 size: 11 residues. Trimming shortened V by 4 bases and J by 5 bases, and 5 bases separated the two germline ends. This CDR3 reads CASSGEETQYF. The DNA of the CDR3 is TGTGCCAGCAGTGGAGAGGAGACCCAGTACTTC.

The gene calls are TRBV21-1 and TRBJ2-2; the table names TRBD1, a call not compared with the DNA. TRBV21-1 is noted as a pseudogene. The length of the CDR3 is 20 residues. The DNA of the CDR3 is TGTGCCAGCACCTTCACCCCGTACAGGGCCCTACACTCGAACACCGGGGAGCTGTTTTTT. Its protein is CASTFTPYRALHSNTGELFF.

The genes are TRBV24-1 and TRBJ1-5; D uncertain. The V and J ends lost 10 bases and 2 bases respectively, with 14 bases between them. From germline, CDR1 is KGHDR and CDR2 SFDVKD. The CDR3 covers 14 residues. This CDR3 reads CATAAGVGNQPQHF. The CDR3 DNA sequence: TGTGCCACAGCGGCGGGAGTGGGCAATCAGCCCCAGCATTTT.

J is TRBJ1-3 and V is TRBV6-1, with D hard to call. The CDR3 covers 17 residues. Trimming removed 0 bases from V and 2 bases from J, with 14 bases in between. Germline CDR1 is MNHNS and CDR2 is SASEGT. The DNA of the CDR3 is TGTGCCAGCAGTGAAGCGCCTTCTCTTTCGGCTGGAAACACCATATATTTT. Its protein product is CASSEAPSLSAGNTIYF.

This CDR3 reads CASSQRDRGRKKLFF. In DNA form, the CDR3 reads TGCGCCAGCAGCCAAAGGGACAGGGGGCGGAAAAAACTGTTTTTT. This chain links TRBV4-3 with TRBJ1-4; TRBD1 aligns across 12 bases. Germline lookup yields CDR1 LGHNA and CDR2 YSLEER. The CDR3 spans 15 residues. Losses at the gene ends were 2 bases for V and 9 bases for J; bases not matched to a gene: 4.

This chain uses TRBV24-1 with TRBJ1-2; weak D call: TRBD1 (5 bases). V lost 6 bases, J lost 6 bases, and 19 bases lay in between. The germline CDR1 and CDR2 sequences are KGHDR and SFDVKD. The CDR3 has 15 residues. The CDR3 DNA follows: TGTGCCACCAGTAAAGGGACTCCCTCGAGGGATGGCTACACCTTC. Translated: CATSKGTPSRDGYTF.